What follows is one T cell receptor beta chain and its context. Deletions cut 2 bases from V and 8 bases from J, with 12 bases between. The germline V gene has CDR1 MNHEY and CDR2 SMNVEV (reference sequence). The CDR3 totals 13 residues. The data derive from a study of shared clonotypes between healthy human individuals. The deep-level immunoSEQ assay was used. This table comes from immunoSEQ multiplex PCR, and its TCRdb copy is limited to in-frame clones, with some not included. The profile shows around 690,000 clones, 90% of them singletons. The clonotype comes from a young man in good health. Some clones in this sample may be carry-over from other donors' samples. Sequencing input: memory CD8+ T cells from PBMCs. The subset here: CD45RO+ cells pooled with CCR7-negative TemRA cells. This chain joins TRBV27 and TRBJ1-2, with unresolved D. The CDR3 protein is CASSLRLDRGYTF. In DNA, the CDR3 is TGTGCCAGCAGTTTACGATTGGATCGAGGCTACACCTTC.